The present TCR beta chain was sequenced within a study of blood T cell dynamics during melanoma immunotherapy. This CDR3 has 14 amino acids. From germline, CDR1 is KGHSH and CDR2 LQKENI. V lost 8 bases to trimming and J lost 2 bases, with 16 bases between them. Documented time point: pre-treatment baseline. Apart from a couple of fast progressors, RECIST 1.1 response was judged 12 weeks post-infusion. Sequenced by immunoSEQ multiplex PCR; TCRdb stores in-frame clones only, minus some. The sample lists some 15,000 clones, 70% to 90% seen once, with 5.5% to 7.5% in the top ten. The TCR sequence derives from a human donor with melanoma. The chain employs TRBV18 and TRBJ2-7; D tentatively reads TRBD1 or TRBD2 (5 bases each). The material sequenced was blood, taken from a patient treated with checkpoint blockade. CDR3: CASARGAGTYEQYF. The CDR3 DNA reads TGTGCCAGCGCGAGAGGGGCAGGTACCTACGAGCAGTACTTC.